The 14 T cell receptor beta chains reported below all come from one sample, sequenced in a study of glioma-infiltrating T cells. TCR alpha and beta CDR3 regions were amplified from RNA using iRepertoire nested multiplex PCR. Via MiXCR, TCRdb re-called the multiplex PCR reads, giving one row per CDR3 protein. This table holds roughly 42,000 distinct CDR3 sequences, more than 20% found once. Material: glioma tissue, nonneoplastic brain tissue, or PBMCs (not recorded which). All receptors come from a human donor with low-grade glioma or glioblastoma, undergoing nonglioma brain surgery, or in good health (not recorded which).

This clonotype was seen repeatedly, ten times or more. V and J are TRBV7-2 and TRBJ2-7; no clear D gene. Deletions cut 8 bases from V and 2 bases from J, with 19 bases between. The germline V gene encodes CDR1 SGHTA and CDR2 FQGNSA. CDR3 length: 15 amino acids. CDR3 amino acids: CASARSDQTPYEQYF. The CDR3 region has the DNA TGTGCCAGCGCCCGCTCCGACCAGACCCCCTACGAGCAGTACTTC.

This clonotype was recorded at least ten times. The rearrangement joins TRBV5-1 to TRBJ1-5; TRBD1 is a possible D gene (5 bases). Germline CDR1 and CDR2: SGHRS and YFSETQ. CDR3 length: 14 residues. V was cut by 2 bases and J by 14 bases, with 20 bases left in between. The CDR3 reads CASSLGHGAEGEHF. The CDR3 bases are TGCGCCAGCAGCTTAGGACATGGTGCGGAAGGGGAGCATTTT.

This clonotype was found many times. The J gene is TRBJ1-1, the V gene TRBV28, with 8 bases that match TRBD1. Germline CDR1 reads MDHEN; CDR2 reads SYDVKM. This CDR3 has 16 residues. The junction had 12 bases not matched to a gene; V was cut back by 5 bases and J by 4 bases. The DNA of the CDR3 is TGTGCCAGCAGTCCGGGACAGGCTTTTGGTGGCACTGAAGCTTTCTTT. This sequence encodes CASSPGQAFGGTEAFF.

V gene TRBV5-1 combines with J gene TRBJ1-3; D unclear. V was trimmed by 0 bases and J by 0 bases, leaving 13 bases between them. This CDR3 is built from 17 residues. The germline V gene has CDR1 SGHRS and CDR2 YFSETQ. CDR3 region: CASSLGAGSYSGNTIYF. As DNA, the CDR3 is TGCGCCAGCAGCTTGGGGGCGGGATCCTACTCTGGAAACACCATATATTTT.

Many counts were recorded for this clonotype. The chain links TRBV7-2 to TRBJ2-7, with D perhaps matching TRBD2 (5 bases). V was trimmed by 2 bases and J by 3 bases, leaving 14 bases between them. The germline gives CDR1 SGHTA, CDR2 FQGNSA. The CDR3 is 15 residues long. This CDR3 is CASSLTRDGVYEQYF. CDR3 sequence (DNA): TGTGCCAGCAGCTTAACCCGCGACGGGGTCTACGAGCAGTACTTC.

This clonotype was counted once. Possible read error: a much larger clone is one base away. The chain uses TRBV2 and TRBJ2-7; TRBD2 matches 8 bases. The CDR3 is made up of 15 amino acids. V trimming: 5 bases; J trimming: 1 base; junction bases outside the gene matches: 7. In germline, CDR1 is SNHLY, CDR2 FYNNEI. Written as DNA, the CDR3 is TGTGCCAGCAGTTCCGCGGGAGGAAGTTCCTACGAGCAGTACTTC. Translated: CASSSAGGSSYEQYF.

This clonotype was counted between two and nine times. CDR3 in amino acids: CSAEPAGRSTDTQYF. In DNA form, the CDR3 reads TGCAGCGCTGAGCCAGCGGGCCGAAGCACAGATACGCAGTATTTT. This chain uses TRBV29-1 with TRBJ2-3; maybe TRBD2 (6 bases). Germline CDR1 SQVTM, CDR2 ANQGSEA. The CDR3 runs 15 residues. The V gene lost 7 bases and the J gene lost 0 bases, with 17 bases spanning the gap.

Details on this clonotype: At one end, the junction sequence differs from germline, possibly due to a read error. CDR3 in DNA: TGTACCAGCAGCTCAGTGACGGATCCTAAAGATACGCAGTATTTT. It yields the protein CTSSSVTDPKDTQYF. V is TRBV7-9 and J is TRBJ2-3, with D uncertain. CDR1 is SEHNR, CDR2 FQNEAQ, per germline (reference sequence). The CDR3 sequence is 15 residues long.

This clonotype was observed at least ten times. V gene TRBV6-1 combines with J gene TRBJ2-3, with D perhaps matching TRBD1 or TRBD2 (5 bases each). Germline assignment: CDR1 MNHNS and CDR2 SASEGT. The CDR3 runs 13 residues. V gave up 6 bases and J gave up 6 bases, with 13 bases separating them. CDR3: CASRGTRVDTQYF. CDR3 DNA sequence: TGTGCCAGCAGGGGGACCCGGGTGGATACGCAGTATTTT.

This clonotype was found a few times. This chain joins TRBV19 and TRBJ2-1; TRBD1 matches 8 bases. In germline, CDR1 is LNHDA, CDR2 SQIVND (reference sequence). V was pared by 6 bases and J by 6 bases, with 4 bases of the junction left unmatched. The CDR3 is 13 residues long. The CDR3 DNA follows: TGTGCCAGTAGCAACCAGGGGGCCAATGAGCAGTTCTTC. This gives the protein CASSNQGANEQFF.

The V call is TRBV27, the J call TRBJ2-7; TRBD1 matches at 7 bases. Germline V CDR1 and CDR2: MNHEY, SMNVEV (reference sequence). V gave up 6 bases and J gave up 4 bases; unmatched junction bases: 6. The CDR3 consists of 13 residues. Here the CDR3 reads CASSPTGKYEQYF. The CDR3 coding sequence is TGTGCCAGCAGCCCGACAGGGAAGTACGAGCAGTACTTC.

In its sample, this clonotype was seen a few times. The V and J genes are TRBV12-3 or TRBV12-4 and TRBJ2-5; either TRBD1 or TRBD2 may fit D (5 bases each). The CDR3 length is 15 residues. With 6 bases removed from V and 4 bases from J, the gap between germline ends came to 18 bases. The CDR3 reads CASSPRGTARETQYF. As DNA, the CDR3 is TGTGCCAGCAGCCCCAGAGGGACGGCCAGAGAGACCCAGTACTTC.

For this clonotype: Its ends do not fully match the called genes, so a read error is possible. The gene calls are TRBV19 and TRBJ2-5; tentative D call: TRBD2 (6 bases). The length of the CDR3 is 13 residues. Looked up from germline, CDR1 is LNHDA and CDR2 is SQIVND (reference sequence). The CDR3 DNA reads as TGTGCCAGTAGGGAGACTAGTTTGGAGAACCAGTACTTC. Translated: CASRETSLENQYF.

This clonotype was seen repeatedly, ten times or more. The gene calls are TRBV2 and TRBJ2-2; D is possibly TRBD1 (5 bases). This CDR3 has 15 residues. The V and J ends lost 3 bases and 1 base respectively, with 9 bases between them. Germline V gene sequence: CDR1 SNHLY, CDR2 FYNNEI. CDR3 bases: TGTGCCAGCAGTGAGGGGCAGGGGAACACCGGGGAGCTGTTTTTT. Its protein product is CASSEGQGNTGELFF.